Listed here are 4 T cell receptor beta chains from one sample, sequenced in a study of cytomegalovirus exposure and HLA in healthy donors. Sequenced by immunoSEQ multiplex PCR; TCRdb stores in-frame clones only, minus some. The profile covers 100,000 to 150,000 clones, with nearly 90% appearing a single time and 1% to 1.5% taken by the ten largest. The sample taken for sequencing was PBMCs. Every receptor here comes from a woman under 30 in good health and CMV-seronegative.

V gene TRBV11-2 combines with J gene TRBJ1-3; no reliable D call. CDR3 length equals 13 residues. Trimming removed 2 bases at V and 5 bases at J, with 7 bases between. CDR1 and CDR2 from the germline V gene are SGHAT and FQNNGV. CDR3 bases: TGTGCCAGCAGCTTAACAGACCGAAACACCATATATTTT. The encoded protein is CASSLTDRNTIYF.

The chain couples TRBV6-5 to TRBJ1-6, with a weak D call TRBD1 (5 bases). The CDR3 covers 14 residues. Trimming shortened V by 6 bases and J by 14 bases, and 20 bases separated the two germline ends. CDR1 and CDR2 from the germline V gene are MNHEY and SVGAGI. Here the CDR3 reads CASSTSGFGWSLHF. The CDR3 nucleotides read TGTGCCAGCAGCACCTCAGGGTTCGGTTGGTCCCTCCACTTT.

V usage is TRBV7-9 and J usage is TRBJ1-2; 9 nucleotides line up with TRBD1. V shed 5 bases, J shed 4 bases, and the junction held 2 bases outside the gene matches. CDR1 and CDR2 (germline): SEHNR, FQNEAQ (reference sequence). The CDR3 is 13 residues long. The CDR3: CASSGQGPYGYTF. CDR3 DNA: TGTGCCAGCAGCGGACAGGGGCCCTATGGCTACACCTTC.

The rearrangement links TRBV19 to TRBJ2-5, with 10 bases fitting TRBD1. V lost 9 bases and J lost 4; bases outside the gene matches: 11. This CDR3 spans 15 amino acids. CDR1 is LNHDA, CDR2 SQIVND, per germline (reference sequence). The CDR3 loop is CASGQTGGSGETQYF. In DNA form, the CDR3 reads TGTGCCAGCGGCCAGACAGGGGGCAGTGGAGAGACCCAGTACTTC.